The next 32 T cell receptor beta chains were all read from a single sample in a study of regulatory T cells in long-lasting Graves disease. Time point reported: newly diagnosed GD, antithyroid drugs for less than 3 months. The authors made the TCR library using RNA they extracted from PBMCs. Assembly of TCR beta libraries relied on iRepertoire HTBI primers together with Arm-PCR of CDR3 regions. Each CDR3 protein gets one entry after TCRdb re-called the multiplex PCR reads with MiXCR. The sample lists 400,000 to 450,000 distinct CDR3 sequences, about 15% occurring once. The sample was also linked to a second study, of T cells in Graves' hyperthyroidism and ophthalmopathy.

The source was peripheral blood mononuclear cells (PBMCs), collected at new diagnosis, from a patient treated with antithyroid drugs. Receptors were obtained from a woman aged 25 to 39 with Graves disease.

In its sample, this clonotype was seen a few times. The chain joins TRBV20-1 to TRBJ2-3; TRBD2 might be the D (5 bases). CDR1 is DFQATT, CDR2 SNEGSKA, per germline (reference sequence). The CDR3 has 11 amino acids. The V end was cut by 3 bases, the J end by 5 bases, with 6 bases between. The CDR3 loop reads CSASGGDTQYF. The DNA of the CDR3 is TGCAGTGCTAGTGGAGGAGATACGCAGTATTTT.

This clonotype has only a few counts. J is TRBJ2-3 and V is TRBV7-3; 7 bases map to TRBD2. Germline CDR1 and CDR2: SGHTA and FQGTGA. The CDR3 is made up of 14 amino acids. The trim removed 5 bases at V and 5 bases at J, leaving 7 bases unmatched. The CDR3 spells CASSLAEAGDTQYF. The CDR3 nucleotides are TGTGCCAGCAGCCTAGCGGAGGCAGGAGATACGCAGTATTTT.

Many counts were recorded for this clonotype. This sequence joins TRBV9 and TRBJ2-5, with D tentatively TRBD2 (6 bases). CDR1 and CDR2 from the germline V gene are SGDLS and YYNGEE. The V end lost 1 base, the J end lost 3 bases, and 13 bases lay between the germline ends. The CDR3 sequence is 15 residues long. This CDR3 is CASSVYGGVEETQYF. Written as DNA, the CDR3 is TGTGCCAGCAGCGTATACGGGGGAGTGGAAGAGACCCAGTACTTC. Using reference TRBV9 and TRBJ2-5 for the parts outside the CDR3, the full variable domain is DSGVTQTPKHLITATGQRVTLRCSPRSGDLSVYWYQQSLDQGLQFLIQYYNGEERAKGNILERFSAQQFPDLHSELNLSSLELGDSALYFCASSVYGGVEETQYFGPGTRLLVL.

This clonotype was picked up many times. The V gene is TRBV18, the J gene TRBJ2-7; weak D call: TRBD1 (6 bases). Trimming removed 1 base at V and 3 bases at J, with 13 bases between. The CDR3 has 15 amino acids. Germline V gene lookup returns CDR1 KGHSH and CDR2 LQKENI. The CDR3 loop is CASSPLGHNDYEQYF. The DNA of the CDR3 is TGTGCCAGCTCACCACTGGGACACAATGACTACGAGCAGTACTTC.

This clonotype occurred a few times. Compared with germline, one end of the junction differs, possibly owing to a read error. Written as DNA, the CDR3 is TGTGCCAGCAGTCACCCTTACCAAGAGACCCAGTGCTTC. This gives the protein CASSHPYQETQCF. The V gene is TRBV27, the J gene TRBJ2-5, with D unresolved. Germline assignment: CDR1 MNHEY and CDR2 SMNVEV (reference sequence). This CDR3 is 13 amino acids long.

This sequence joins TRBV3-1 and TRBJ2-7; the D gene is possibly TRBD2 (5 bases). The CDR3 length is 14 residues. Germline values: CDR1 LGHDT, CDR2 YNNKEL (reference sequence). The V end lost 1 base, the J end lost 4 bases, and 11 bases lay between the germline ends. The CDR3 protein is CASSQGLAAYEQYF. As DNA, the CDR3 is TGTGCCAGCAGCCAAGGTCTAGCAGCATACGAGCAGTACTTC.

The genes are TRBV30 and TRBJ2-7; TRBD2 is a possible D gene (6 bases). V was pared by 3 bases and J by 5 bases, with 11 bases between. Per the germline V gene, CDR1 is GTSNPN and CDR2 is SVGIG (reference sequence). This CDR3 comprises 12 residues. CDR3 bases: TGTGCCTGGAGACGACTAGGAGACGAGCAGTACTTC. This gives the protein CAWRRLGDEQYF.

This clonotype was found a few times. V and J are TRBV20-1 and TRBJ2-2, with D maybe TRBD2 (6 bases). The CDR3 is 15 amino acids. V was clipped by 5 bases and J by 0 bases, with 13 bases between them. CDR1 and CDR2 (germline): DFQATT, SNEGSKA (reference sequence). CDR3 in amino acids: CSAPVGGANTGELFF. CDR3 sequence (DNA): TGCAGTGCTCCCGTCGGGGGAGCGAACACCGGGGAGCTGTTTTTT.

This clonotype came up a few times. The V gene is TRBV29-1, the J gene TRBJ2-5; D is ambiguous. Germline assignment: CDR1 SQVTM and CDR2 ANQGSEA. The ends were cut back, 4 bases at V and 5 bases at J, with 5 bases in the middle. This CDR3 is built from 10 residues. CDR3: CSVAGETQYF. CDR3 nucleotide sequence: TGCAGCGTTGCTGGGGAGACCCAGTACTTC.

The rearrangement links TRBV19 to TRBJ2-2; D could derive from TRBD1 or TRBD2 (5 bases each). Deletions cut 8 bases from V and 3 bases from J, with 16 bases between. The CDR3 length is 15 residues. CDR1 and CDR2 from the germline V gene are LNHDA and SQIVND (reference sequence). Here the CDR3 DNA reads TGTGCCAGTGGTCAAGGGACCGACTACACCGGGGAGCTGTTTTTT. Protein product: CASGQGTDYTGELFF.

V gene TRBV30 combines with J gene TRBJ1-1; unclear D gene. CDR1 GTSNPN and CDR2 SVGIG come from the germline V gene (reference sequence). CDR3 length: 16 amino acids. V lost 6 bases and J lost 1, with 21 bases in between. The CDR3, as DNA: TGTGCCTGCCCAGACCTTAATACAAACCGGAACACTGAAGCTTTCTTT. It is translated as CACPDLNTNRNTEAFF.

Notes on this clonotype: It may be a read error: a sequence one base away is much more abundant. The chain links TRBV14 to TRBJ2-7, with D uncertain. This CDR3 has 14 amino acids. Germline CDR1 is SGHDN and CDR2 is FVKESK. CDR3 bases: TGTGCCAGCAGCCAAGATATTATCAGCTACAAGCAGTACTTC. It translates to CASSQDIISYKQYF.

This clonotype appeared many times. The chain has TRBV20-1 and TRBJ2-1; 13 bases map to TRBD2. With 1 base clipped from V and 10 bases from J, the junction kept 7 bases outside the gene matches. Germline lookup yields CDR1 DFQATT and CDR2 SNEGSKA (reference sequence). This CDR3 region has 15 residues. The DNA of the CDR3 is TGCAGTGCTAGAGCTCCGGGACTAGCGGGACGGGAGCAGTTCTTC. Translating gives CSARAPGLAGREQFF.

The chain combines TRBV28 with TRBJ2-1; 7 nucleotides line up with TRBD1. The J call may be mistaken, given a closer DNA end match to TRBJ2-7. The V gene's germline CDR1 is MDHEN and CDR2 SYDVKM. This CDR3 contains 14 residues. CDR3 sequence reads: CASSLVGQVREQYF. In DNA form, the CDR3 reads TGTGCCAGCAGTTTGGTCGGACAGGTTCGGGAGCAGTACTTC.

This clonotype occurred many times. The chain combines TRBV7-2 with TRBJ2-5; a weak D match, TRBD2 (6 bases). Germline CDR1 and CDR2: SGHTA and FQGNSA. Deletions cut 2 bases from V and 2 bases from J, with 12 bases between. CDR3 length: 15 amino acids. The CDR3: CASSLWEAGQETQYF. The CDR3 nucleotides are TGTGCCAGCAGCTTATGGGAGGCGGGACAAGAGACCCAGTACTTC. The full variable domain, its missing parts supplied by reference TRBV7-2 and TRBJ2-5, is GAGVSQSPSNKVTEKGKDVELRCDPISGHTALYWYRQSLGQGLEFLIYFQGNSAPDKSGLPSDRFSAERTGGSVSTLTIQRTQQEDSAVYLCASSLWEAGQETQYFGPGTRLLVL.

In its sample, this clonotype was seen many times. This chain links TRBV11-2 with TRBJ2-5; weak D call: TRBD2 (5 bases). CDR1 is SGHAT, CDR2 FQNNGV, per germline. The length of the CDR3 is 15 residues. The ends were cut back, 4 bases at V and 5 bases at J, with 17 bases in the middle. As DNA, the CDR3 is TGTGCCAGCAGCTCCCTTCGGGGAGTCAGGGAGACCCAGTACTTC. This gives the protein CASSSLRGVRETQYF. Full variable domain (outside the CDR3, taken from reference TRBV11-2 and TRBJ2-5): EAGVAQSPRYKIIEKRQSVAFWCNPISGHATLYWYQQILGQGPKLLIQFQNNGVVDDSQLPKDRFSAERLKGVDSTLKIQPAKLEDSAVYLCASSSLRGVRETQYFGPGTRLLVL.

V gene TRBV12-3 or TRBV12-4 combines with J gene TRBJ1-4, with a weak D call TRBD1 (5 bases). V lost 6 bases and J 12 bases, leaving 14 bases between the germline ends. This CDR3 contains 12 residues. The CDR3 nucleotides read TGTGCCAGCAGGATCAGGGAGCGGGAACTGTTTTTT. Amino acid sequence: CASRIRERELFF.

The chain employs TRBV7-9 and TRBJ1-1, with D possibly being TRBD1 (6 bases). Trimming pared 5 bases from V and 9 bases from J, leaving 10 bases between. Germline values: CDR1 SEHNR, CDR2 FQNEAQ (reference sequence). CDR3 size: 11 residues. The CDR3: CASSHRDKAFF. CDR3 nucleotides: TGTGCCAGCAGCCACAGGGACAAAGCTTTCTTT.

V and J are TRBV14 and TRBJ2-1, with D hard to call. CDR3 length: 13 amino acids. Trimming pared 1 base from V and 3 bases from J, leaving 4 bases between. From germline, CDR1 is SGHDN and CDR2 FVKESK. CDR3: CASSQGYYNEQFF. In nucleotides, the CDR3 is TGTGCCAGCAGCCAAGGTTACTACAATGAGCAGTTCTTC.

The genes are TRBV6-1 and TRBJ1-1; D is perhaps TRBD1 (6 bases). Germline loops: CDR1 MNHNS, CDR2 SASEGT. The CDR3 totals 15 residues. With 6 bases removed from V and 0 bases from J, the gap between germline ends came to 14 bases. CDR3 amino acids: CASSPGATVNTEAFF. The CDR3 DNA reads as TGTGCCAGCAGCCCGGGGGCTACAGTGAACACTGAAGCTTTCTTT.

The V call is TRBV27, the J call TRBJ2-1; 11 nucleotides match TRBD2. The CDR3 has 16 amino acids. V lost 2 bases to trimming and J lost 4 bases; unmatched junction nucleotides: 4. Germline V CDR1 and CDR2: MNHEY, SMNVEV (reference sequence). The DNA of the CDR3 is TGTGCCAGCAGTTTACTAGCGGGAGGAACTTACAATGAGCAGTTCTTC. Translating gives CASSLLAGGTYNEQFF.

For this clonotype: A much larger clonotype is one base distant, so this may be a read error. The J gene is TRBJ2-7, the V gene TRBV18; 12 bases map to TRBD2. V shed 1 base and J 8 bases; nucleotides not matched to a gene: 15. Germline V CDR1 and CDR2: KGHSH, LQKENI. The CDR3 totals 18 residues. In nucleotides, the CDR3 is TGTGCCAGCTCACCACTGGGGACTAGCGGGTTTACGGGTACCAAGCAGTACTTC. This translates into CASSPLGTSGFTGTKQYF.

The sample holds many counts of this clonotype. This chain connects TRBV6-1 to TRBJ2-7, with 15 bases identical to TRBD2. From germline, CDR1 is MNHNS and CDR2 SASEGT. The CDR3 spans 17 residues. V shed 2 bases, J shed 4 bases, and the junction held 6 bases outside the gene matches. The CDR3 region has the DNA TGTGCCAGCAGTGAACTCGGACTAGCGGGAGGGCCTTACGAGCAGTACTTC. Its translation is CASSELGLAGGPYEQYF.

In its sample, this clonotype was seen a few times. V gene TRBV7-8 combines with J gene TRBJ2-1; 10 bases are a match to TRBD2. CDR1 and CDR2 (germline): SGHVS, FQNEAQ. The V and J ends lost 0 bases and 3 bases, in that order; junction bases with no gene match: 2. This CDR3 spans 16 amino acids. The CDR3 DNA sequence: TGTGCCAGCAGCTTAGCGGCTAGCGGGAGCTACAATGAGCAGTTCTTC. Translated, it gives CASSLAASGSYNEQFF.

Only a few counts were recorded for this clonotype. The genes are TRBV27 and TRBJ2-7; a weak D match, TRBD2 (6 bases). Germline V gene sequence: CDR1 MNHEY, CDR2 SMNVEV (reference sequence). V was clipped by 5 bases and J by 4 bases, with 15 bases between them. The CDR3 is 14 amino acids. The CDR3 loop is CASSPGGGPYEQYF. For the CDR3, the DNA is TGTGCCAGCAGTCCCGGGGGAGGACCATACGAGCAGTACTTC.

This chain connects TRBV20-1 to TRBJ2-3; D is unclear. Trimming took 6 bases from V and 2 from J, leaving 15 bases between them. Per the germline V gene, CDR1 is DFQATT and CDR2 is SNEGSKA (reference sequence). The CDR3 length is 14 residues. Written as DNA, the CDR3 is TGCAGTGCCCCGGGCCACAGAAACACAGATACGCAGTATTTT. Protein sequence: CSAPGHRNTDTQYF.

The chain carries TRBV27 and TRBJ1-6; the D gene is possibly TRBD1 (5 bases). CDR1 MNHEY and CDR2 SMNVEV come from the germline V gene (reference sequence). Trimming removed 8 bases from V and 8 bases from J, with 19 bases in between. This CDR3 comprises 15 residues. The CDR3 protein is CASRVAGSSYSPLHF. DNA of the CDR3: TGTGCCAGCCGTGTCGCAGGGTCATCATATTCACCCCTCCACTTT.

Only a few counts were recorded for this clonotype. The CDR3 reads CASVAGQANEKLFF. The CDR3 DNA is TGTGCCAGCGTGGCCGGGCAGGCTAATGAAAAACTGTTTTTT. The rearrangement links TRBV28 to TRBJ1-4; D is uncertain. Germline V gives CDR1 MDHEN, CDR2 SYDVKM. This CDR3 region has 14 residues. Deletions cut 8 bases from V and 3 bases from J, with 13 bases between.

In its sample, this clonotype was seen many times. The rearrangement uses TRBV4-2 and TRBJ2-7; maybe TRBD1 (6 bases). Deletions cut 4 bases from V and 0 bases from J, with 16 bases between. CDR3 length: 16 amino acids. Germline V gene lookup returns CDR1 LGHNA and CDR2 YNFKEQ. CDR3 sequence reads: CASSRKDSTSSYEQYF. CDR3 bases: TGTGCCAGCAGCCGAAAGGACAGTACCAGCTCCTACGAGCAGTACTTC.

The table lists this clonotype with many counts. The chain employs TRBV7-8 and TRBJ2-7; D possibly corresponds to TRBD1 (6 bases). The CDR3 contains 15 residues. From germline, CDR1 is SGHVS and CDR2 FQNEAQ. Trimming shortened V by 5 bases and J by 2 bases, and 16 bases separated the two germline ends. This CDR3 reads CASSGPGRGTYEQYF. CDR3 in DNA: TGTGCCAGCAGCGGCCCCGGCAGGGGAACCTACGAGCAGTACTTC.

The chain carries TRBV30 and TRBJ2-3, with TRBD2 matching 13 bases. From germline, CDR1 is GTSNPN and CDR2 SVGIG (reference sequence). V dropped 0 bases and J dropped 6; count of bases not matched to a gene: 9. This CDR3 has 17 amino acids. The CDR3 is CAWSVARTSGSFDTQYF. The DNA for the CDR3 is TGTGCCTGGAGTGTAGCTCGGACTAGCGGGAGTTTTGATACGCAGTATTTT.

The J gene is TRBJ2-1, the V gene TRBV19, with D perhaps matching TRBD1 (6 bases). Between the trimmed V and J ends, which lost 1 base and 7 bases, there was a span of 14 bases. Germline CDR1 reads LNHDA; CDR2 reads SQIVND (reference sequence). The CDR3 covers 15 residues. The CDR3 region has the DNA TGTGCCAGTAGTATAGGTCGCGGACAGAGTAATGAGCAGTTCTTC. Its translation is CASSIGRGQSNEQFF.